The 19 T cell receptor beta chains given below trace back to one sample, sequenced in a study of cytomegalovirus exposure and HLA in healthy donors. The PCR ran on 60 Vbeta and 13 Jbeta primers. Measured with immunoSEQ multiplex PCR; TCRdb has only the in-frame clones, and not every one. The table includes 100,000 to 150,000 clones, around 76% detected once. The sample comprised PBMCs. The receptors derive from a man in his sixties in good health and CMV-seropositive.

V is TRBV5-1 and J is TRBJ2-1; 13 bases fit TRBD2. Looked up from germline, CDR1 is SGHRS and CDR2 is YFSETQ. The J segment lost 9 bases and the V segment lost 2 bases, leaving 2 bases of the junction unmatched. There are 14 residues in the CDR3. The CDR3 DNA follows: TGCGCCAGCAGCTTAAGACTAGCGGGAGGTGAGCAGTTCTTC. This codes for CASSLRLAGGEQFF.

V and J are TRBV5-1 and TRBJ1-2; 12 bases agree with TRBD1. The CDR3 contains 14 residues. Looked up from germline, CDR1 is SGHRS and CDR2 is YFSETQ. After removal of 4 bases from V and 4 bases from J, the junction contained 2 bases not matched to a gene. The CDR3 sequence is CASSGTGGFYGYTF. Here the CDR3 DNA reads TGCGCCAGCAGCGGGACAGGGGGCTTCTATGGCTACACCTTC.

The rearrangement links TRBV6-1 to TRBJ1-5; D perhaps matches TRBD1 (6 bases). The CDR3 contains 14 residues. The germline V gene encodes CDR1 MNHNS and CDR2 SASEGT. V gave up 6 bases and J gave up 5 bases, with 14 bases separating them. The CDR3 DNA reads TGTGCCAGCAGAGAACTACAGGGAGATCAGCCCCAGCATTTT. As protein: CASRELQGDQPQHF.

The V call is TRBV5-1, the J call TRBJ1-1; a weak D match, TRBD1 (5 bases). Trimming removed 1 base at V and 5 bases at J, with 12 bases between. This CDR3 region has 14 residues. Germline CDR1 SGHRS, CDR2 YFSETQ. CDR3 nucleotide sequence: TGCGCCAGCAGCTTGCGTGGGCAGGGAACTGAAGCTTTCTTT. Translation: CASSLRGQGTEAFF.

The chain is built from TRBV19 and TRBJ2-3, with 7 bases fitting TRBD1. Per the germline V gene, CDR1 is LNHDA and CDR2 is SQIVND (reference sequence). V shed 10 bases and J 3 bases; nucleotides not matched to a gene: 7. This CDR3 region has 13 residues. The CDR3 here is CATRQGATDTQYF. CDR3 in DNA: TGTGCCACCCGACAGGGAGCGACAGATACGCAGTATTTT.

The V gene is TRBV2, the J gene TRBJ1-5; a weak D match, TRBD1 (5 bases). The V and J ends lost 6 bases and 1 base respectively, with 10 bases between them. Per the germline V gene, CDR1 is SNHLY and CDR2 is FYNNEI. This CDR3 has 14 residues. CDR3 protein: CASSERQSNQPQHF. Written as DNA, the CDR3 is TGTGCCAGCAGCGAACGACAGAGCAATCAGCCCCAGCATTTT. The full variable domain, rest sourced from reference TRBV2 and TRBJ1-5, is EPEVTQTPSHQVTQMGQEVILRCVPISNHLYFYWYRQILGQKVEFLVSFYNNEISEKSEIFDDQFSVERPDGSNFTLKIRSTKLEDSAMYFCASSERQSNQPQHFGDGTRLSIL.

The chain is built from TRBV18 and TRBJ1-2; weak D call: TRBD1 (5 bases). V lost 8 bases, J lost 4 bases, and 17 bases lay in between. Germline V gene sequence: CDR1 KGHSH, CDR2 LQKENI. The CDR3 extends over 14 amino acids. The CDR3: CASRLGGVTYGYTF. The DNA of the CDR3 is TGTGCCAGCCGACTAGGAGGGGTCACCTATGGCTACACCTTC.

The chain joins TRBV27 to TRBJ1-1; D is ambiguous. The germline V gene has CDR1 MNHEY and CDR2 SMNVEV (reference sequence). Trimming removed 1 base from V and 2 bases from J, with 8 bases in between. The CDR3 extends over 14 amino acids. The CDR3 region has the DNA TGTGCCAGCAGTTTATGGGAGGGCAACACTGAAGCTTTCTTT. Its protein product is CASSLWEGNTEAFF.

J is TRBJ1-1 and V is TRBV18, with D possibly matching TRBD1 (6 bases). CDR1 is KGHSH, CDR2 LQKENI, per germline. The CDR3 loop spans 18 amino acids. Trimming cost V 3 bases and J 1 base, with 21 bases left between them. The CDR3 DNA reads as TGTGCCAGCTCACCGGCGGCGAATTTAAAGGGGGAGAACACTGAAGCTTTCTTT. Protein sequence: CASSPAANLKGENTEAFF.

The V and J genes are TRBV13 and TRBJ2-7; 8 nucleotides line up with TRBD1. J was trimmed by 2 bases and V by 0 bases; bases with no gene match: 0. The CDR3 length is 14 residues. CDR1 PRHDT and CDR2 FYEKMQ come from the germline V gene (reference sequence). CDR3 residues: CASSLGDRAYEQYF. CDR3 nucleotide sequence: TGTGCCAGCAGCTTAGGGGACAGGGCCTACGAGCAGTACTTC. The full variable domain, rest sourced from reference TRBV13 and TRBJ2-7, is AAGVIQSPRHLIKEKRETATLKCYPIPRHDTVYWYQQGPGQDPQFLISFYEKMQSDKGSIPDRFSAQQFSDYHSELNMSSLELGDSALYFCASSLGDRAYEQYFGPGTRLTVT.

The chain links TRBV18 to TRBJ2-3; TRBD2 is a possible D gene (6 bases). CDR1 is KGHSH, CDR2 LQKENI, per germline. V was clipped by 3 bases and J by 6 bases, with 16 bases between them. The CDR3 totals 15 residues. Here the CDR3 reads CASSPSLSGVDTQYF. For the CDR3, the DNA is TGTGCCAGCTCACCCTCCCTTAGCGGCGTGGATACGCAGTATTTT.

As concerns this clone: As the CDR3 is not closed by the conserved phenylalanine or tryptophan, this likely results from a read error. It is unclear where the CDR3 begins or ends on the DNA, so no DNA is shown, and the CDR3 is as TCRdb lists it. The rearrangement uses TRBV6-1 and TRBJ2-3; no check of the table's D call, TRBD2, against the DNA was made. Germline V gene data show CDR1 as MNHNS and CDR2 as SASEGT. The CDR3 length equals 10 residues, ends included. CDR3 residues: CARGLAGAKP.

The chain recombines TRBV2 with TRBJ1-5, with a possible D match to TRBD1 (6 bases). The germline gives CDR1 SNHLY, CDR2 FYNNEI. The CDR3 is made up of 17 amino acids. V shed 6 bases and J shed 2 bases, with 20 bases lying between them. The CDR3 is CASSALGTTGRNQPQHF. The CDR3 DNA reads as TGTGCCAGCAGCGCCCTCGGGACAACAGGTCGCAATCAGCCCCAGCATTTT.

The chain uses TRBV2 and TRBJ1-1; TRBD1 might be the D (6 bases). This CDR3 contains 15 residues. The ends were cut back, 6 bases at V and 1 base at J, with 15 bases in the middle. Looked up from germline, CDR1 is SNHLY and CDR2 is FYNNEI. CDR3 coding DNA: TGTGCCAGCAGACTAGGACAGACCCAGAACACTGAAGCTTTCTTT. Protein product: CASRLGQTQNTEAFF.

V is TRBV27 and J is TRBJ2-3; 9 bases are a match to TRBD1. The germline V gene encodes CDR1 MNHEY and CDR2 SMNVEV (reference sequence). Germline trimming cut 11 bases from V and 4 bases from J; bases unmatched to any gene: 7. The CDR3 covers 13 residues. This CDR3 reads CAVQGAASDTQYF. In DNA form, the CDR3 reads TGTGCCGTACAGGGGGCCGCCTCAGATACGCAGTATTTT.

This chain joins TRBV5-1 and TRBJ2-7; 8 bases are a match to TRBD1. Germline V gene sequence: CDR1 SGHRS, CDR2 YFSETQ. The CDR3 spans 15 residues. With 2 bases clipped from V and 4 bases from J, the junction kept 8 bases outside the gene matches. CDR3 nucleotides: TGCGCCAGCAGCTTCAACCCGGGACAGGCGTACGAGCAGTACTTC. Translated, it gives CASSFNPGQAYEQYF.

This clone was found once. The chain recombines TRBV4-1 with TRBJ2-7; D might be TRBD2 (6 bases). V shed 0 bases and J shed 2 bases, with 17 bases lying between them. CDR1 and CDR2 (germline): MGHRA, YSYEKL. The CDR3 is 17 residues long. CDR3 sequence reads: CASSQEGRPSVPYEQYF. DNA of the CDR3: TGCGCCAGCAGCCAAGAGGGCCGTCCTAGCGTCCCCTACGAGCAGTACTTC.

The chain has TRBV5-1 and TRBJ2-1; 11 bases fit TRBD2. The germline gives CDR1 SGHRS, CDR2 YFSETQ. This CDR3 region has 15 residues. V shed 1 base and J 7 bases; nucleotides not matched to a gene: 4. DNA of the CDR3: TGCGCCAGCAGCTTGACTAGCGGGAGCCTTAATGAGCAGTTCTTC. Its translation: CASSLTSGSLNEQFF.

The chain recombines TRBV6-5 with TRBJ1-1; D gene unclear. V lost 6 bases and J lost 3, with 8 bases in between. CDR3 length: 12 residues. Germline CDR1 is MNHEY and CDR2 is SVGAGI. The CDR3 protein is CASRSSYTEAFF. DNA for the CDR3: TGTGCCAGCAGGAGTAGCTACACTGAAGCTTTCTTT.